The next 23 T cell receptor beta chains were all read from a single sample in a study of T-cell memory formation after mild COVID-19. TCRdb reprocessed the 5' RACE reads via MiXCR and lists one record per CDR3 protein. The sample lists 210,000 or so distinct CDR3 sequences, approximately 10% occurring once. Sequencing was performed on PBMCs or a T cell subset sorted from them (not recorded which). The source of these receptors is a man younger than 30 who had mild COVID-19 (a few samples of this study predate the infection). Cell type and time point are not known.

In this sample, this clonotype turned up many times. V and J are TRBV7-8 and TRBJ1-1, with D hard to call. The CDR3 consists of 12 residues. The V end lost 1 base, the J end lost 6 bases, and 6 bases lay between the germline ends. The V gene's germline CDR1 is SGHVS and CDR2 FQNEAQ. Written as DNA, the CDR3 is TGTGCCAGCAGCTTAGATTCGGCTGAAGCTTTCTTT. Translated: CASSLDSAEAFF.

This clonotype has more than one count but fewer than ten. CDR3 sequence (DNA): TGTGCCAGCGTTAAACGGACCGGGTATGGCTACACCTTC. Protein sequence: CASVKRTGYGYTF. The rearrangement uses TRBV12-3 or TRBV12-4 and TRBJ1-2; D uncertain. The CDR3 spans 13 residues. V was trimmed by 8 bases and J by 5 bases, leaving 15 bases between them.

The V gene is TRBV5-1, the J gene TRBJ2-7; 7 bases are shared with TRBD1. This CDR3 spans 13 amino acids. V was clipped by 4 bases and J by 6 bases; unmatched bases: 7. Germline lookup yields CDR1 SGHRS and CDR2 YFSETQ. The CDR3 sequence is CASSPGTEGEQYV. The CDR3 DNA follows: TGCGCCAGCAGCCCCGGGACAGAAGGCGAGCAGTACGTC.

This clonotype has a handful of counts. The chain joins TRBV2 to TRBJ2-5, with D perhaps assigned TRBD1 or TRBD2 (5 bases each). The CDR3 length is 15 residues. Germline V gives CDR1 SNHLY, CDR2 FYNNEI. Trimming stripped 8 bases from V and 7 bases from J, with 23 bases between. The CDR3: CASHGGYRSQATQYF. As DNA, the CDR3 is TGTGCCAGCCATGGGGGTTACCGAAGCCAGGCGACCCAGTACTTC.

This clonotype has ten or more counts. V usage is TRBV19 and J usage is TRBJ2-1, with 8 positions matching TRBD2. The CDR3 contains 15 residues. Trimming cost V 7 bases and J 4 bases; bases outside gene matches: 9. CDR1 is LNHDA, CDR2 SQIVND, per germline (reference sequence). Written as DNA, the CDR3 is TGTGCCAGTACCCCCAGCGGGGGAGCGTACAATGAGCAGTTCTTC. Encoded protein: CASTPSGGAYNEQFF.

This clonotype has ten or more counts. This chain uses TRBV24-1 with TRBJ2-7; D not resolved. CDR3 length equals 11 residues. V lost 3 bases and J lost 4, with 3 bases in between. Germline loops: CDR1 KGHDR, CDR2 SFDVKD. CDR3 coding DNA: TGTGCCACCAGTGATGGATACGAGCAGTACTTC. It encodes CATSDGYEQYF.

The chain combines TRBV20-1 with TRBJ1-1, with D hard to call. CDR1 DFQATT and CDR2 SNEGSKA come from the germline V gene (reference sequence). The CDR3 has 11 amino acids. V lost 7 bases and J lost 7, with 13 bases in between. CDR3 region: CSVRPWGEAFF. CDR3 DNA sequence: TGCAGTGTCAGGCCTTGGGGTGAAGCTTTCTTT.

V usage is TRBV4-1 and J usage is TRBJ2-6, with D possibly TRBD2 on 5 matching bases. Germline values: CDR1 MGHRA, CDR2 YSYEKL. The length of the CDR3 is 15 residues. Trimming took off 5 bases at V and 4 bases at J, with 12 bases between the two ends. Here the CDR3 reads CASSERRSGANVLTF. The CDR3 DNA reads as TGCGCCAGCAGCGAACGGAGGTCAGGGGCCAACGTCCTGACTTTC.

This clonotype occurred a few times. CDR3: CASSPFGVTEAFF. DNA for the CDR3: TGTGCCAGCAGCCCCTTCGGGGTCACTGAAGCTTTCTTT. The J gene is TRBJ1-1, the V gene TRBV3-1; D is undetermined. Trimming cost V 4 bases and J 4 bases, with 10 bases left between them. The CDR3 consists of 13 residues. CDR1 and CDR2 (germline): LGHDT, YNNKEL (reference sequence). Complete variable domain (other parts from reference TRBV3-1 and TRBJ1-1): DTAVSQTPKYLVTQMGNDKSIKCEQNLGHDTMYWYKQDSKKFLKIMFSYNNKELIINETVPNRFSPKSPDKAHLNLHINSLELGDSAVYFCASSPFGVTEAFFGQGTRLTVV.

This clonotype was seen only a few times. CDR3 DNA sequence: TGTGCCAGCAGTCCAGGGAGGTTCAGGGTTACCTACAATGAGCAGTTCTTC. This codes for CASSPGRFRVTYNEQFF. The chain links TRBV6-5 to TRBJ2-1, with a tentative D call TRBD2 (6 bases). The germline V and J ends were trimmed by 5 bases and 2 bases, with 19 bases remaining between them. Looked up from germline, CDR1 is MNHEY and CDR2 is SVGAGI. The CDR3 sequence is 17 residues long.

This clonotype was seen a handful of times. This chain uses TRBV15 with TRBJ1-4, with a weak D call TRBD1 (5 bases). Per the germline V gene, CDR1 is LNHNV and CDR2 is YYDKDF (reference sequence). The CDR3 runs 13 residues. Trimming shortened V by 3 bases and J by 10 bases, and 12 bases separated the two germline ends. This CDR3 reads CATSSRARGKLFF. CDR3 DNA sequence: TGTGCCACCAGCAGTCGAGCGAGGGGAAAACTGTTTTTT.

The CDR3, as DNA: TGTGCCAGCAGCTTACGGGACCAGGGGGCGAGTGCTTTCTTT. Its translation: CASSLRDQGASAFF. The V gene is TRBV7-9, the J gene TRBJ1-1; 8 bases align to TRBD1. Looked up from germline, CDR1 is SEHNR and CDR2 is FQNEAQ (reference sequence). This CDR3 contains 14 residues. The trim removed 2 bases at V and 11 bases at J, leaving 10 bases unmatched.

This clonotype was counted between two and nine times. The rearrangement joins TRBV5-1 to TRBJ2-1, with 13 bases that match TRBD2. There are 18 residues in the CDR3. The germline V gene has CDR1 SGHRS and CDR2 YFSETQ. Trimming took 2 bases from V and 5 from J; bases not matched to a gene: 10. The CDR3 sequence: CASSLLAGGPVGNNEQFF. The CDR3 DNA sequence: TGCGCCAGCAGCTTACTAGCGGGGGGGCCGGTCGGCAACAATGAGCAGTTCTTC.

As DNA, the CDR3 is TGTGCCAGCAGTCGAACGGGACAGGGGTCCTACGAGCAGTACTTC. Translating gives CASSRTGQGSYEQYF. This chain joins TRBV2 and TRBJ2-7; 10 bases are a match to TRBD1. The V gene's germline CDR1 is SNHLY and CDR2 FYNNEI. V was pared by 5 bases and J by 1 base, with 5 bases of the junction left unmatched. This CDR3 has 15 amino acids.

The CDR3 sequence: CASSSRAQGGYTF. In DNA form, the CDR3 reads TGTGCCAGCAGCTCCAGGGCCCAGGGTGGCTACACCTTC. The chain uses TRBV7-2 and TRBJ1-2; possibly TRBD1 for D (5 bases). The CDR3 spans 13 residues. The germline CDR1 and CDR2 sequences are SGHTA and FQGNSA. V shed 4 bases and J shed 7 bases, with 13 bases lying between them.

This CDR3 reads CASSPLGATNEKLFF. The CDR3, as DNA: TGTGCCAGCAGTCCTTTGGGTGCAACTAATGAAAAACTGTTTTTT. The chain recombines TRBV6-5 with TRBJ1-4; D unclear. Germline V lookup: CDR1 MNHEY, CDR2 SVGAGI. The CDR3 has 15 amino acids. V shed 5 bases and J shed 0 bases, with 10 bases lying between them.

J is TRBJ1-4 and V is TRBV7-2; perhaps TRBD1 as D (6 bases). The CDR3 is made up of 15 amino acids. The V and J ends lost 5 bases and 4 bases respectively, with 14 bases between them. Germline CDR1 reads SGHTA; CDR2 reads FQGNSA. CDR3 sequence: CASSLTGHFNEKLFF. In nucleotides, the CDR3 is TGTGCCAGCAGCCTTACGGGACATTTTAATGAAAAACTGTTTTTT.

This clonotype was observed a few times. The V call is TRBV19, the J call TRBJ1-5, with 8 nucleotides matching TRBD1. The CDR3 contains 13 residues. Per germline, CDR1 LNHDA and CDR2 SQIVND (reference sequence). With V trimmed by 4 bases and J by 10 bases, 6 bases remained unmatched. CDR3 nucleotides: TGTGCCAGTAGTAGCGGACAGGGTGACCCCCAGCATTTT. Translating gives CASSSGQGDPQHF.

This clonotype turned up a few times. CDR3 sequence: CASEDRRGSPLHF. The CDR3 coding sequence is TGTGCCAGCGAGGACAGGAGGGGTTCACCCCTCCACTTT. The rearrangement uses TRBV6-2 or TRBV6-3 and TRBJ1-6; 7 bases line up with TRBD1. With 8 bases clipped from V and 9 bases from J, the junction kept 7 bases outside the gene matches. Germline-derived CDR1 and CDR2 are MNHEY and SVGEGT. The CDR3 is made up of 13 amino acids.

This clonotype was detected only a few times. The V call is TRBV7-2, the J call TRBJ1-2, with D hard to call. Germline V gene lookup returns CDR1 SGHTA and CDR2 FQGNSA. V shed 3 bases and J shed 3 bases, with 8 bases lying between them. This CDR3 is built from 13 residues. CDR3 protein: CASSFFEYYGYTF. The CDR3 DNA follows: TGTGCCAGCAGCTTCTTCGAGTACTATGGCTACACCTTC.

The CDR3 region is CSARPGQGAYEQYF. CDR3 coding DNA: TGCAGTGCTAGACCGGGACAGGGGGCCTACGAGCAGTACTTC. The J gene is TRBJ2-7, the V gene TRBV20-1; 11 nucleotides agree with TRBD1. This CDR3 has 14 amino acids. Germline V CDR1 and CDR2: DFQATT, SNEGSKA (reference sequence). Trimming cost V 2 bases and J 2 bases; bases outside gene matches: 2.

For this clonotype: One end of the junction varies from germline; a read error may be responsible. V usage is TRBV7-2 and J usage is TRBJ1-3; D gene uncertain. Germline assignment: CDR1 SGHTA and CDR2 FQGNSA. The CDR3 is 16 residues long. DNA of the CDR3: TGTGCCAGCACCCAAAGTTCTCTTCCCTCTGGAAACACCATTTATTTT. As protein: CASTQSSLPSGNTIYF.

For the CDR3, the DNA is TGTGCCAGCAGCCCAACCTCAGACACAGATACGCAGTATTTT. It yields the protein CASSPTSDTDTQYF. The gene calls are TRBV5-4 and TRBJ2-3; the D is unclear. The CDR3 loop spans 14 amino acids. Germline V gives CDR1 SGHNT, CDR2 YYREEE (reference sequence). Deletions cut 4 bases from V and 2 bases from J, with 11 bases between. The full variable domain, completed using reference TRBV5-4 and TRBJ2-3, is ETGVTQSPTHLIKTRGQQVTLRCSSQSGHNTVSWYQQALGQGPQFIFQYYREEENGRGNFPPRFSGLQFPNYSSELNVNALELDDSALYLCASSPTSDTDTQYFGPGTRLTVL.